This TCR beta chain is from a study of technical replicates of blood from a handful of donors. The data were produced by immunoSEQ multiplex PCR, yet TCRdb's version contains in-frame clones alone and is incomplete. The sample consists of some 11,000 clones, around 93% of them appearing once. Germline V gene sequence: CDR1 MNHNS, CDR2 SASEGT. The V gene end was trimmed by 6 bases and the J gene end by 1 base; junction bases not matched to a gene: 3. The CDR3 has 14 residues. The chain is built from TRBV6-1 and TRBJ1-1, with TRBD1 matching 9 bases. The receptor's source is a human donor in good health. Sequenced material: PBMCs. For the CDR3, the DNA is TGTGCCAGCAGAGGGACAGGGAAGAACACTGAAGCTTTCTTT. Translated: CASRGTGKNTEAFF.